These T cell receptor beta chains were read from a single sample in a study of blood T cell repertoires in COVID-19. Generated by immunoSEQ multiplex PCR, the TCRdb table keeps only in-frame clones and is missing some. The repertoire includes more than 70,000 clones, approximately 80% of them detected once, and about 35% sits in the top ten. The specimen was peripheral blood. The receptors were gathered from an older woman with acute or convalescent COVID-19. CDR3s include the opening cysteine and the closing phenylalanine or tryptophan. D genes are given only for firm matches. Clone size is not always given. Where it is, it says once, few, many or a class for expanded clones.

d_gene: TRBD1; v_gene: TRBV15; abundance: NA; j_gene: TRBJ1-2; CDR3nt: TGTGCCACCAGCCCGGACAGGGGGCTAGGCTACACCTTC; CDR3aa: CATSPDRGLGYTF
d_gene: NA; v_gene: TRBV5-5; abundance: NA; j_gene: TRBJ2-1; CDR3nt: TGTGCCAGCAGCTTGGTGGGAGTAGCGCCATACAATGAGCAGTTCTTC; CDR3aa: CASSLVGVAPYNEQFF
d_gene: TRBD2; v_gene: TRBV2; abundance: NA; j_gene: TRBJ2-7; CDR3nt: TGTGCCAGCAGTGGGAGTAGCGGGAGCCACGAGCAGTACTTC; CDR3aa: CASSGSSGSHEQYF
d_gene: NA; v_gene: TRBV5-1; abundance: NA; j_gene: TRBJ1-2; CDR3nt: TGCGCCAGCAGCTTGGATGACAGCCACCTCCATGGCTACACCTTC; CDR3aa: CASSLDDSHLHGYTF
d_gene: NA; v_gene: TRBV7-2; abundance: NA; j_gene: TRBJ1-2; CDR3nt: TGTGCCAGCAGCTTAATTTGGCCCCGAGGCTACACCTTC; CDR3aa: CASSLIWPRGYTF
d_gene: TRBD1; v_gene: TRBV2; abundance: NA; j_gene: TRBJ2-5; CDR3nt: TGTGCCAGCAGCCTCCGACAGGGCGGGGAGACCCAGTACTTC; CDR3aa: CASSLRQGGETQYF
d_gene: NA; v_gene: TRBV18; abundance: NA; j_gene: TRBJ2-7; CDR3nt: TGTGCCAGCTCACCAGGAGGGGCTCCCGAGCAGTACTTC; CDR3aa: CASSPGGAPEQYF
d_gene: NA; v_gene: TRBV6-1; abundance: NA; j_gene: TRBJ1-5; CDR3nt: TGTGCCAGCAGTGTTATTGTAGGGGGTGGTAATCAGCCCCAGCATTTT; CDR3aa: CASSVIVGGGNQPQHF
d_gene: TRBD1; v_gene: TRBV27; abundance: NA; j_gene: TRBJ2-7; CDR3nt: TGTGCCAGCAGTTTATCGGGACAGGGGTTGGGGGAGCAGTACTTC; CDR3aa: CASSLSGQGLGEQYF
d_gene: NA; v_gene: TRBV9; abundance: NA; j_gene: TRBJ2-2; CDR3nt: TGTGCCAGCAGCGTAGGCGGGGACACCGGGGAGCTGTTTTTT; CDR3aa: CASSVGGDTGELFF
d_gene: TRBD1; v_gene: TRBV7-3; abundance: NA; j_gene: TRBJ1-1; CDR3nt: TGTGCCAGCAGCCGGGACAGAGACACTGAAGCTTTCTTT; CDR3aa: CASSRDRDTEAFF
d_gene: NA; v_gene: TRBV2; abundance: few; j_gene: TRBJ1-1; CDR3nt: TGTGCCAGCAGAGGACAGATGAACACTGAAGCTTTCTTT; CDR3aa: CASRGQMNTEAFF
d_gene: TRBD2; v_gene: TRBV3-1/TRBV3-2; abundance: NA; j_gene: TRBJ2-7; CDR3nt: TGTGCCAGCAGCCAAGATCTTTTGAAGCGGGGGGGATCCTCACAGCAGTACTTC; CDR3aa: CASSQDLLKRGGSSQQYF
d_gene: NA; v_gene: TRBV7-3; abundance: NA; j_gene: TRBJ2-5; CDR3nt: TGTGCCAGCAGCCCCACGGCCATCGGGGAGACCCAGTACTTC; CDR3aa: CASSPTAIGETQYF
d_gene: TRBD2; v_gene: TRBV5-6; abundance: NA; j_gene: TRBJ2-3; CDR3nt: TGTGCCAGCGGTAGTACAGCGGGGTCATCCACAGATACGCAGTATTTT; CDR3aa: CASGSTAGSSTDTQYF
d_gene: TRBD2; v_gene: TRBV6-6; abundance: NA; j_gene: TRBJ2-2; CDR3nt: TGTGCCAGCAAACTAGCGGGAGAAGGTGGCGGGGAGCTGTTTTTT; CDR3aa: CASKLAGEGGGELFF
d_gene: NA; v_gene: TRBV29-1; abundance: NA; j_gene: TRBJ1-1; CDR3nt: TGCAGCGTCCCGGGGGTCATTGAAGCTTTCTTT; CDR3aa: CSVPGVIEAFF
d_gene: TRBD1; v_gene: TRBV30; abundance: NA; j_gene: TRBJ2-3; CDR3nt: TGTGCCTGGAGGACAGGGCTTGAGCCAGATACGCAGTATTTT; CDR3aa: CAWRTGLEPDTQYF
d_gene: TRBD2; v_gene: TRBV9; abundance: NA; j_gene: TRBJ2-1; CDR3nt: TGTGCCAGCAGCGTAGGACTAGCGGGGAGCGAGCAGTTCTTC; CDR3aa: CASSVGLAGSEQFF
d_gene: TRBD1; v_gene: TRBV5-1; abundance: NA; j_gene: TRBJ1-2; CDR3nt: TGCGCCAGCAGCCGGACAGGGGTCGGAAGCGTCGACTATGGCTACACCTTC; CDR3aa: CASSRTGVGSVDYGYTF
d_gene: NA; v_gene: TRBV3-1/TRBV3-2; abundance: few; j_gene: TRBJ2-5; CDR3nt: TGTGCCAGCAGCCGTTCCGGGAGTATGGAGACCCAGTACTTC; CDR3aa: CASSRSGSMETQYF
d_gene: NA; v_gene: TRBV30; abundance: NA; j_gene: TRBJ1-3; CDR3nt: TGTGCCTGGAGTGTCCAGGGGTCGGCTGGAAACACCATATATTTT; CDR3aa: CAWSVQGSAGNTIYF
d_gene: TRBD1; v_gene: TRBV19; abundance: NA; j_gene: TRBJ2-5; CDR3nt: TGTGCCAGTAGTCCAAAGGGACAGCCCGGGGAGACCCAGTACTTC; CDR3aa: CASSPKGQPGETQYF
d_gene: NA; v_gene: TRBV5-1; abundance: NA; j_gene: TRBJ2-2; CDR3nt: TGCGCCAGCAGCCTAGAAGGGGGAAGGGGAAACACCGGGGAGCTGTTTTTT; CDR3aa: CASSLEGGRGNTGELFF
d_gene: NA; v_gene: TRBV7-3; abundance: NA; j_gene: TRBJ2-7; CDR3nt: TGTGCCAGCAGCTTATTGGGAGGTTACGAGCAGTACTTC; CDR3aa: CASSLLGGYEQYF
d_gene: NA; v_gene: TRBV30; abundance: NA; j_gene: TRBJ1-2; CDR3nt: TGTGCCTGGAGTTTAAACTATGGCTACACCTTC; CDR3aa: CAWSLNYGYTF
d_gene: NA; v_gene: TRBV6-1; abundance: NA; j_gene: TRBJ2-1; CDR3nt: TGTGCCAGCAGTGAACTTAGCTCCTACAATGAGCAGTTCTTC; CDR3aa: CASSELSSYNEQFF